The rows below give T cell receptor beta chains drawn from one sample of a study of CD8+ T cells in alopecia areata. Assay: immunoSEQ multiplex PCR; the TCRdb copy retains only in-frame clones and omits some. Of more than 8,500 clones listed, roughly three fifths are singletons. The sequenced sample consisted of skin. The receptors derive from a human donor with alopecia areata. The CDR3 runs from the conserved cysteine through the conserved F or W. The D gene is left open where the match is weak. Clone size appears in some rows only: once, few, many, or a class for an expanded clone.

TRBJ2-2 | NA | TRBD2 | TRBV27 | TGTGCCAGCAGTTCTGGGACTAGCGGAAACACCGGGGAGCTGTTTTTT | CASSSGTSGNTGELFF
TRBJ2-2 | NA | TRBD1 | TRBV7-7 | TGTGCCAGCAGCTTTTCAGGGGGAGGGGAGCTGTTTTTT | CASSFSGGGELFF
TRBJ2-3 | NA | NA | TRBV5-4 | TGTGCCAGCAGCCTCGGGGCGACTAGCACAGATACGCAGTATTTT | CASSLGATSTDTQYF
TRBJ2-7 | few | NA | TRBV7-3 | TGTGCCAGCAGCTTAGATGGGAACGCCTACGAGCAGTACTTC | CASSLDGNAYEQYF
TRBJ1-5 | NA | NA | TRBV7-2 | TGTGCCAGCAGCTTAGCACCGGCAGGGGAGGGGGGTCAGCCCCAGCATTTT | CASSLAPAGEGGQPQHF
TRBJ2-1 | NA | TRBD1 | TRBV27 | TGTGCCAGCAGTATAGGGGGCCTTGAGCAGTTCTTC | CASSIGGLEQFF
TRBJ1-2 | NA | NA | TRBV7-8 | TGTGCCAGCAGCCCACCCGCGGGGGGCTACACCTTC | CASSPPAGGYTF
TRBJ2-7 | few | NA | TRBV9 | TGTGCCAGCAGTAATAACTACGAGCAGTACTTC | CASSNNYEQYF
TRBJ2-7 | NA | TRBD1 | TRBV28 | TGTGCCAGCAGGACAGGGGGCGTCTACGAGCAGTACTTC | CASRTGGVYEQYF
TRBJ1-2 | NA | NA | TRBV7-9 | TGTGCCAGCAGCCTGTCGGGGTCTAACTATGGCTACACCTTC | CASSLSGSNYGYTF
TRBJ2-1 | NA | TRBD2 | TRBV25-1 | TGTGCCAGCAGTGAAGGGACTAGCGGGGGGTATGAGCAGTTCTTC | CASSEGTSGGYEQFF
TRBJ2-7 | NA | NA | TRBV29-1 | TGCAGCGTTGTACTACAGGAGACTTACGAGCAGTACTTC | CSVVLQETYEQYF
TRBJ2-6 | NA | NA | TRBV2 | TGTGCCAGCAGTGGCCAGGGGTCCTGGGTTATGGGGGCCAACGTCCTGACTTTC | CASSGQGSWVMGANVLTF
TRBJ1-1 | few | TRBD1 | TRBV11-3 | TGTGCCAGCAGCGCGGACAGGGGAAATGAAGCTTTCTTT | CASSADRGNEAFF
TRBJ2-3 | NA | NA | TRBV10-2 | TGCGCCAGCAACAGGGGAGCGGGGGCTCGAGGAGATACGCAGTATTTT | CASNRGAGARGDTQYF
TRBJ2-3 | once | NA | TRBV7-2 | TGTGCCAGCAGCTTAAACGGGGTCACAGATACGCAGTATTTT | CASSLNGVTDTQYF
TRBJ1-5 | NA | NA | TRBV5-1 | TGCGCCAGCAACCAAGGGGATAGCAATCAGCCCCAGCATTTT | CASNQGDSNQPQHF
TRBJ2-7 | few | TRBD1 | TRBV13 | TGTGCCAGCACCTCGAGGCAGGGGGCCCACGAGCAGTACTTC | CASTSRQGAHEQYF
TRBJ2-3 | few | TRBD2 | TRBV28 | TGTGCCAGCACCCCAAGCGGGAGAGGAGATACGCAGTATTTT | CASTPSGRGDTQYF
TRBJ1-2 | NA | TRBD1 | TRBV15 | TGTGCCACCAGCAGATCCCCGGGACAGGGGAGAAACTATGGCTACACCTTC | CATSRSPGQGRNYGYTF
TRBJ2-5 | NA | TRBD2 | TRBV12-5 | TGTGCTAGTGGTTTGGGACTAGCACAAGAGACCCAGTACTTC | CASGLGLAQETQYF
TRBJ2-6 | NA | NA | TRBV6-5 | TGTGCCAGCAGTACAGGGTCTGGGGCCAACGTCCTGACTTTC | CASSTGSGANVLTF
TRBJ2-2 | NA | NA | TRBV10-2 | TGCGCCAGCGGGGCGGGTCTCATCTACACCGGGGAGCTGTTTTTT | CASGAGLIYTGELFF
TRBJ2-1 | few | TRBD2 | TRBV7-2 | TGTGCCAGCAGCGTCGGGACTAGTCGCGAGCAGTTCTTC | CASSVGTSREQFF
TRBJ1-5 | NA | NA | TRBV15 | TGTGCCACAGCCTCTGACAGCCATAGCAATCAGCCCCAGCATTTT | CATASDSHSNQPQHF
TRBJ1-1 | NA | NA | TRBV5-1 | TGCGCCAGCAGCTTGGGAGTGGGAGCCAGGGTCACTGAAGCTTTCTTT | CASSLGVGARVTEAFF
TRBJ2-2 | NA | NA | TRBV28 | TGTGCCACCGACCGCCCGGGGGTTCGGGGCACCGGGGAGCTGTTTTTT | CATDRPGVRGTGELFF
TRBJ2-1 | few | TRBD2 | TRBV30 | TGTGCCTGGAGTACCGGGACTAACAATGAGCAGTTCTTC | CAWSTGTNNEQFF
TRBJ2-2 | NA | NA | TRBV2 | TGTGCCAGCAGCCCCCGCGCTTCGAACACCGGGGAGCTGTTTTTT | CASSPRASNTGELFF
TRBJ2-7 | NA | NA | TRBV2 | TGTGCCAGCACTGACGGCCTGAGCTCCTACGAGCAGTACTTC | CASTDGLSSYEQYF
TRBJ2-1 | NA | TRBD2 | TRBV10-2 | TGCGCCAGCAGTGGACTAGCGGGAGCTCCCTACAATGAGCAGTTCTTC | CASSGLAGAPYNEQFF
TRBJ2-2 | NA | TRBD2 | TRBV4-2 | TGTGCCAGCAGCCACGAGGGACTAGCGGGACCGAACACCGGGGAGCTGTTTTTT | CASSHEGLAGPNTGELFF
TRBJ2-1 | few | NA | TRBV7-9 | TGTGCCAGCAGCTGGTGGTCTCTAGCCAATGAGCAGTTCTTC | CASSWWSLANEQFF
TRBJ2-7 | NA | NA | TRBV7-9 | TGTGCCAGCAGTCGTGCCTACGAGCAGTACTTC | CASSRAYEQYF
TRBJ2-2 | NA | NA | TRBV2 | TGTGCCAGCAATTGGGACACATTCACCGGGGAGCTGTTTTTT | CASNWDTFTGELFF
TRBJ1-6 | NA | NA | TRBV18 | TGTGCCAGCTCTATGACAGGAGGGAATTCACCCCTCCACTTT | CASSMTGGNSPLHF
TRBJ2-5 | NA | NA | TRBV9 | TGTGCCAGCAGCTCAGGGTACCAAGAGACCCAGTACTTC | CASSSGYQETQYF
TRBJ1-5 | NA | NA | TRBV25-1 | TGTGCCAGCAGTGAACGGGGCAGGGGACAGCCCCAGCATTTT | CASSERGRGQPQHF
TRBJ2-3 | few | NA | TRBV7-2 | TGTGCCAGCAGCTTATGGGGCGGGGTCACAGATACGCAGTATTTT | CASSLWGGVTDTQYF
TRBJ2-7 | NA | NA | TRBV27 | TGTGCCAGCAGTTTGTCTAACTACGAGCAGTACTTC | CASSLSNYEQYF
TRBJ1-2 | NA | NA | TRBV19 | TGTGCCAGTAGTATCGGGACATTCAACTATGGCTACACCTTC | CASSIGTFNYGYTF